The entry below describes one T cell receptor (beta chain). Its antigen remains unidentified. The immunoSEQ assay was v3. Produced via immunoSEQ multiplex PCR; TCRdb's table is partial and in-frame only. The sample records about 19,000 clones, roughly 85% being singletons. These data come from a study of TIL therapy for anti-PD-1-resistant metastatic lung cancer. Study background: Patients had a median age of about 50 years (range 38-75). Study results and limitations: Patients were highly selected, enriched for treatment-naive, never-smoker and oncogene-addicted cases. The baseline peripheral repertoire was partially replaced by infused TIL clonotypes that later decayed.

CDR1 is GTSNPN and CDR2 is SVGIG in the germline V gene (reference sequence). J was trimmed by 5 bases and V by 4 bases; bases with no gene match: 9. This CDR3 has 14 amino acids. This sample's time point: pre-treatment sample, taken before nivolumab and TIL therapy. Adults with stage 4 NSCLC were enrolled in a phase I trial. The receptor was isolated from a person aged 30 to 80 with non-small cell lung cancer. This specimen consisted of blood, obtained at baseline. The chain carries TRBV30 and TRBJ2-5; 8 bases are shared with TRBD2. CDR3 bases: TGTGCCTGGACCCGGCGGGGGGAGTTGGAGACCCAGTACTTC. Protein sequence: CAWTRRGELETQYF. Together with reference TRBV30 and TRBJ2-5, the CDR3 gives the full variable domain: SQTIHQWPATLVQPVGSPLSLECTVEGTSNPNLYWYRQAAGRGLQLLFYSVGIGQISSEVPQNLSASRPQDRQFILSSKKLLLSDSGFYLCAWTRRGELETQYFGPGTRLLVL.